This TCR beta chain was sequenced in a study of T-cell memory formation after mild COVID-19. A few counts support this clonotype. What it binds is not known. 5'RACE primed from the constant segment yielded TCR alpha and TCR beta cDNA libraries bearing sample barcodes and UMIs. TCRdb itself ran the 5' RACE reads through MiXCR, one entry per CDR3 protein. The table includes about 350,000 distinct CDR3 sequences, about an eighth detected once. Germline loops: CDR1 SGHVS, CDR2 FNYEAQ. This CDR3 contains 14 residues. Trimming shortened V by 4 bases and J by 3 bases, and 12 bases separated the two germline ends. General observations from the study: Contracting CD4+ clones sat mainly in CM and EM; CD8+ in EMRA.

Sequenced input: PBMCs or a T cell subset sorted from them (not recorded which). The TCR comes from a man between 18 and 35 years old who had mild COVID-19 (a few samples of this study predate the infection). Cell type and time point are not known. The rearrangement uses TRBV7-6 and TRBJ1-1; no firm D call. The CDR3 DNA follows: TGTGCCAGCAGCTCCCGGCCCCGGGACACTGAAGCTTTCTTT. It translates to CASSSRPRDTEAFF.